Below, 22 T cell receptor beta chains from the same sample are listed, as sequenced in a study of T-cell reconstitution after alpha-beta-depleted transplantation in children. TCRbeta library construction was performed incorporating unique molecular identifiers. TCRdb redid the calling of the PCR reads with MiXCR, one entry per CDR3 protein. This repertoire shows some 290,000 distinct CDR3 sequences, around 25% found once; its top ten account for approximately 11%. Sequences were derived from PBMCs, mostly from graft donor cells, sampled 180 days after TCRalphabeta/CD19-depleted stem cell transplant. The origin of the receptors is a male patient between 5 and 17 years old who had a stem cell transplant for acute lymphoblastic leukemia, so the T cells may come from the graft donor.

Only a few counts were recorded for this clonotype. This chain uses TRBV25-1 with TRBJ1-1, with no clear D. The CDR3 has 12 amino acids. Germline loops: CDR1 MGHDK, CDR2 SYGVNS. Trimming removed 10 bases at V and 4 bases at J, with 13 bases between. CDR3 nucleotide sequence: TGTGCCACCAAAGGGCCGGGCACTGAAGCTTTCTTT. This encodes CATKGPGTEAFF.

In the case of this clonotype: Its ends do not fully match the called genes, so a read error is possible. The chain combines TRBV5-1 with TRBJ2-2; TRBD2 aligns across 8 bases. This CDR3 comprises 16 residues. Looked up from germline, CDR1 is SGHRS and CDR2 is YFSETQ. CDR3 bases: TGCGCCAGCAGCTTGGTAGCGGGATATAACACTGGGGAGCTGTTTTTT. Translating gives CASSLVAGYNTGELFF. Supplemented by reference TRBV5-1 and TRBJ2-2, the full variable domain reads KAGVTQTPRYLIKTRGQQVTLSCSPISGHRSVSWYQQTPGQGLQFLFEYFSETQRNKGNFPGRFSGRQFSNSRSEMNVSTLELGDSALYLCASSLVAGYNTGELFFGEGSRLTVL.

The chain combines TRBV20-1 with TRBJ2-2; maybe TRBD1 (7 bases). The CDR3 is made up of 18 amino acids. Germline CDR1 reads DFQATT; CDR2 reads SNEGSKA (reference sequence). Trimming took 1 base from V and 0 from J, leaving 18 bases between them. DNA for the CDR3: TGCAGTGCTAGAGTTAGGGGGGCGACAGGGTCGAACACCGGGGAGCTGTTTTTT. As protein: CSARVRGATGSNTGELFF.

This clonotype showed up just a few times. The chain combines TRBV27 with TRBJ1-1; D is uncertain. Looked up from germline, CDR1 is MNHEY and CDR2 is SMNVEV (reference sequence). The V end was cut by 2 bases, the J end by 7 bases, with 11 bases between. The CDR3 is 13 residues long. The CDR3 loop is CASSLSATVEAFF. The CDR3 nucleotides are TGTGCCAGCAGTTTAAGTGCGACGGTTGAAGCTTTCTTT.

DNA of the CDR3: TGTGCCACCAGTGATCAGCTGGGGGGCGGGAGTCAAGATACGCAGTATTTT. It yields the protein CATSDQLGGGSQDTQYF. The rearrangement joins TRBV24-1 to TRBJ2-3; the D gene is possibly TRBD2 (7 bases). Per germline, CDR1 KGHDR and CDR2 SFDVKD. This CDR3 comprises 17 residues. V was trimmed by 3 bases and J by 5 bases, leaving 20 bases between them.

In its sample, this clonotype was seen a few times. CDR3 residues: CASSLLDRNSPLHF. CDR3 bases: TGTGCCAGCAGCTTACTGGACAGAAATTCACCCCTCCACTTT. The V gene is TRBV7-9, the J gene TRBJ1-6; TRBD1 might be the D (6 bases). The CDR3 consists of 14 residues. V gave up 2 bases and J gave up 7 bases, with 9 bases separating them. In germline, CDR1 is SEHNR, CDR2 FQNEAQ (reference sequence). Filled out from reference TRBV7-9 and TRBJ1-6, the complete variable domain reads DTGVSQNPRHKITKRGQNVTFRCDPISEHNRLYWYRQTLGQGPEFLTYFQNEAQLEKSRLLSDRFSAERPKGSFSTLEIQRTEQGDSAMYLCASSLLDRNSPLHFGNGTRLTVT.

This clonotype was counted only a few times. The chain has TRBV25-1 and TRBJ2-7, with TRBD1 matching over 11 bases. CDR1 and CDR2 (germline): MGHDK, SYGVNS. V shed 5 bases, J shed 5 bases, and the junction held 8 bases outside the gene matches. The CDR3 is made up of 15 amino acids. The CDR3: CASSRIGTGGHEQYF. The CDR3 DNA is TGTGCCAGCAGTCGGATAGGGACAGGGGGGCACGAGCAGTACTTC.

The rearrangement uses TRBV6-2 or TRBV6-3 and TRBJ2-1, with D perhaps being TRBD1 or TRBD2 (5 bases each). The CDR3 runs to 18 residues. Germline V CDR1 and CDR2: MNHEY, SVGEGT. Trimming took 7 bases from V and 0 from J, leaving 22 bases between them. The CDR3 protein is CASINRDGTISSYNEQFF. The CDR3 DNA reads TGTGCCAGCATTAACCGGGACGGGACGATTAGCTCCTACAATGAGCAGTTCTTC.

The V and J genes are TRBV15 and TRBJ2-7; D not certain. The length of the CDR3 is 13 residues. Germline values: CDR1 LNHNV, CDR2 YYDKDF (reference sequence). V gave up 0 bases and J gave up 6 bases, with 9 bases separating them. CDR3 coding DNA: TGTGCCACCAGCAGAGATGTAGGACGCGAGCAGTACTTC. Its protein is CATSRDVGREQYF.

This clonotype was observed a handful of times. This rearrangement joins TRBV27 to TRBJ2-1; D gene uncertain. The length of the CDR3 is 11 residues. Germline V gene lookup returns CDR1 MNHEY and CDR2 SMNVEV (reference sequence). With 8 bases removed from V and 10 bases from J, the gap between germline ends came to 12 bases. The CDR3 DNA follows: TGTGCCAGCGGGTACAGAATAGAGCAGTTCTTC. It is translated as CASGYRIEQFF.

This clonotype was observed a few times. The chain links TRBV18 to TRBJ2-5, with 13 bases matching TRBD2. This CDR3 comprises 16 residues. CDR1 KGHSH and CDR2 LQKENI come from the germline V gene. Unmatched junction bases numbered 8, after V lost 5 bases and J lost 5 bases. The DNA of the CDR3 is TGTGCCAGCTCAACAAGGACTAGCGGGAGCGGCGAGACCCAGTACTTC. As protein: CASSTRTSGSGETQYF.

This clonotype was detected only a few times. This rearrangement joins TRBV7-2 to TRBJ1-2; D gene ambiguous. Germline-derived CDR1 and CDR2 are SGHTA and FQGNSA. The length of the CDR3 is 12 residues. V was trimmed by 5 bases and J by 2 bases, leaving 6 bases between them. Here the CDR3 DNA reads TGTGCCAGCAGCGCCAGAAACTATGGCTACACCTTC. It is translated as CASSARNYGYTF.

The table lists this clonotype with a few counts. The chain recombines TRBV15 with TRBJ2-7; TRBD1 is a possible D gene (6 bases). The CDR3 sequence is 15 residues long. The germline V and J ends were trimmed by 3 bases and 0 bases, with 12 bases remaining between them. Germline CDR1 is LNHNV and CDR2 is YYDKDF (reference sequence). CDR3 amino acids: CATSSDGGPSYEQYF. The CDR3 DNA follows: TGTGCCACCAGCAGTGATGGGGGCCCCTCCTACGAGCAGTACTTC.

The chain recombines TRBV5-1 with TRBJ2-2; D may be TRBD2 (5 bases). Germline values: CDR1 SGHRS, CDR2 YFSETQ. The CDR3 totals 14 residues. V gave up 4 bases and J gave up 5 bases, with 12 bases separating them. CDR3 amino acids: CASSRAGKTGELFF. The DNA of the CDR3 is TGCGCCAGCAGCCGAGCCGGGAAGACCGGGGAGCTGTTTTTT.

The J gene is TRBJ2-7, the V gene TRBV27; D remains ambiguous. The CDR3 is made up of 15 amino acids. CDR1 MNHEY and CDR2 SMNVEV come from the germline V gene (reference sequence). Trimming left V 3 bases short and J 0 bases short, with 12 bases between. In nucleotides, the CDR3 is TGTGCCAGCAGTTTGGTCCCAGGCCTCTCCTACGAGCAGTACTTC. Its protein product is CASSLVPGLSYEQYF.

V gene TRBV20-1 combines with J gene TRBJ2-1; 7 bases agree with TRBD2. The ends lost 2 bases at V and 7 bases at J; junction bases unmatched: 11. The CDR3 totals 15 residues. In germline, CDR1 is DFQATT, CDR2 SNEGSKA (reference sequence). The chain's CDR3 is CSARYMAGVRNEQFF. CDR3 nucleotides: TGCAGTGCTAGATATATGGCGGGAGTACGGAATGAGCAGTTCTTC.

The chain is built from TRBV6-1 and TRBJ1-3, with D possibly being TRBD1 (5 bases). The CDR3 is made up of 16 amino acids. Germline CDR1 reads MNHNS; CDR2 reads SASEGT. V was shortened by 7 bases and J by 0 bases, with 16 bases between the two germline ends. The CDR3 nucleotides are TGTGCCAGCACCTCCCTGGGGACCTCCTCTGGAAACACCATATATTTT. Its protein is CASTSLGTSSGNTIYF.

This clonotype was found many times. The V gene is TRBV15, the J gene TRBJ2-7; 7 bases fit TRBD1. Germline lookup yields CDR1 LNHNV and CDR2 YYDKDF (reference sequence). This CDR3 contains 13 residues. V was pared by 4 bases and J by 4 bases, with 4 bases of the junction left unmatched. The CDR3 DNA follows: TGTGCCACCAGCAATCCAGGGGGATACGAGCAGTACTTC. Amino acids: CATSNPGGYEQYF.

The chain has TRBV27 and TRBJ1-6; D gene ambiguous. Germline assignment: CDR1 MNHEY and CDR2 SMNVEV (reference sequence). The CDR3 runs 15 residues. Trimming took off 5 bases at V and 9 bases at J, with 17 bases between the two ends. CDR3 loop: CASSPLLGLISPLHF. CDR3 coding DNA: TGTGCCAGCAGTCCCCTACTCGGTTTAATTTCACCCCTCCACTTT.

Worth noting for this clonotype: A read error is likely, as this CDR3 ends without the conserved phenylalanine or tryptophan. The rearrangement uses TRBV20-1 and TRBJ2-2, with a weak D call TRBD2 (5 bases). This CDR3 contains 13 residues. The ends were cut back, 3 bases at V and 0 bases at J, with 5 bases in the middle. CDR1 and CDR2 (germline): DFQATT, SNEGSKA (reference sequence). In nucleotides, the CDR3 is TGCAGTGCTAGCGGGACGAACACCGGGGAGCTGTTTTTA. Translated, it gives CSASGTNTGELFL.

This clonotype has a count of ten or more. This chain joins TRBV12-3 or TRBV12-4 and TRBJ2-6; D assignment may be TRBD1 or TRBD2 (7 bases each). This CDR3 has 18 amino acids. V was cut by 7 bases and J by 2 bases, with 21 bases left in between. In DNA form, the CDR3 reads TGTGCCAGCAAGCCCCCCAGGGGAGGGGGCGCTGGGGCCAACGTCCTGACTTTC. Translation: CASKPPRGGGAGANVLTF.

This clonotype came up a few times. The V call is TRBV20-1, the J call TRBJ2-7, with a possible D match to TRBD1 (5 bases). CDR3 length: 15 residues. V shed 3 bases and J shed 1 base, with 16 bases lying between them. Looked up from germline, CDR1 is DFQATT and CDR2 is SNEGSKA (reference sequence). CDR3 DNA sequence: TGCAGTGCTAGGCGCAGGGCACTATCTTCCTACGAGCAGTACTTC. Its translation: CSARRRALSSYEQYF.